These 7 T cell receptor beta chains originate from one sample sequenced in a study of a mutant IDH1 vaccine in newly diagnosed glioma. Sequencing used immunoSEQ multiplex PCR; TCRdb keeps in-frame clones, though not all of them. The sample has tens of thousands of clones, around 81% seen once. Their antigens are not known. Time point: week 35, safety follow-up. Alongside topical imiquimod, each dose of vaccine comprised 300 ug of mutant IDH1 20-mer peptide. The specimen was PBMCs, collected from a glioma patient whose treatment included an IDH1 peptide vaccine. The source of these receptors is a woman in her forties with glioma. Some clones in this sample may be carry-over from other donors' samples.

About this clone: One junction end disagrees with the germline gene, perhaps due to a read error. The rearrangement joins TRBV14 to TRBJ2-5; a possible D gene is TRBD1 (5 bases). The CDR3 is 15 residues long. Germline V gives CDR1 SGHDN, CDR2 FVKESK. CDR3 protein: CASSQVLGPQGTQYF. DNA for the CDR3: TGTGCCAGCAGCCAAGTTTTGGGGCCGCAAGGGACCCAGTACTTC.

This clone was found once. This sequence joins TRBV28 and TRBJ2-7; a possible D gene is TRBD2 (5 bases). V shed 10 bases and J shed 0 bases, with 13 bases lying between them. The CDR3 is made up of 13 amino acids. CDR1 and CDR2 (germline): MDHEN, SYDVKM. The CDR3 protein is CATRAGGSYEQYF. CDR3 DNA sequence: TGTGCCACCCGGGCGGGCGGCTCCTACGAGCAGTACTTC.

CDR3 region: CASSYGTSTEAFF. In nucleotides, the CDR3 is TGTGCCAGCAGTTACGGGACGAGCACTGAAGCTTTCTTT. The J gene is TRBJ1-1, the V gene TRBV6-5, with a weak D call TRBD1 (5 bases). Germline V gene data show CDR1 as MNHEY and CDR2 as SVGAGI. Trimming shortened V by 2 bases and J by 4 bases, and 8 bases separated the two germline ends. The CDR3 contains 13 residues.

The chain is built from TRBV9 and TRBJ2-1; TRBD1 matches at 8 bases. Losses at the gene ends were 4 bases for V and 0 bases for J; bases not matched to a gene: 12. CDR1 is SGDLS and CDR2 is YYNGEE in the germline V gene. This CDR3 is built from 18 residues. The CDR3 nucleotides are TGTGCCAGCAGCTCTAACAGGGGGGCCCTAAGCTCCTACAATGAGCAGTTCTTC. Encoded protein: CASSSNRGALSSYNEQFF.

The sample holds a few counts of this clone. The chain joins TRBV11-3 to TRBJ2-2, with 7 bases identical to TRBD2. Germline trimming cut 5 bases from V and 5 bases from J; bases unmatched to any gene: 8. Germline V gives CDR1 SGHNT, CDR2 YENEEA. This CDR3 has 15 residues. The chain's CDR3 is CASSHTWGGTGELFF. In nucleotides, the CDR3 is TGTGCCAGCAGCCACACCTGGGGAGGGACCGGGGAGCTGTTTTTT.

V usage is TRBV18 and J usage is TRBJ2-1; 12 nucleotides align to TRBD2. The germline V gene has CDR1 KGHSH and CDR2 LQKENI. The CDR3 loop spans 16 amino acids. The J segment lost 1 base and the V segment lost 5 bases, leaving 3 bases of the junction unmatched. This CDR3 is CASSLGTSGSYNEQFF. The CDR3 DNA reads TGTGCCAGCTCATTAGGGACTAGCGGGTCCTACAATGAGCAGTTCTTC.

This chain connects TRBV6-5 to TRBJ1-2, with 9 bases lining up with TRBD1. In germline, CDR1 is MNHEY, CDR2 SVGAGI. V was pared by 6 bases and J by 2 bases, with 7 bases of the junction left unmatched. The CDR3 runs to 15 residues. The CDR3 loop reads CASSLRTGANYGYTF. The CDR3 DNA sequence: TGTGCCAGCAGCCTTCGGACAGGGGCCAACTATGGCTACACCTTC.